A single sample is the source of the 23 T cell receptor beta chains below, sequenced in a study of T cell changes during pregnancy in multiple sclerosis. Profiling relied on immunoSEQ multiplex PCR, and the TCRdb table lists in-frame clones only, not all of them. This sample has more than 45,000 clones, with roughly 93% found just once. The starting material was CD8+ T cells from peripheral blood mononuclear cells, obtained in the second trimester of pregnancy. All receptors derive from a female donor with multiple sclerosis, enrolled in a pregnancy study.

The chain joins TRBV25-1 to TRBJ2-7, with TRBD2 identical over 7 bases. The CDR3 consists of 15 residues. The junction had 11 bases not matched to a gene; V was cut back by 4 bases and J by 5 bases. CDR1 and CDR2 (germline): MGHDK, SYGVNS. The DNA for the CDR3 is TGTGCCAGCAGTGGGGAGGGGCAGGGCGGGCACGAGCAGTACTTC. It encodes CASSGEGQGGHEQYF.

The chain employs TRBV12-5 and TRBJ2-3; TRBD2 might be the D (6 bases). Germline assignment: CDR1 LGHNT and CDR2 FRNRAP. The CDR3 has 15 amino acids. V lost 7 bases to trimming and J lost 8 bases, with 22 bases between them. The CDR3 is CASAPPIREVGTQYF. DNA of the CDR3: TGTGCTAGTGCCCCGCCAATAAGGGAGGTTGGTACGCAGTATTTT.

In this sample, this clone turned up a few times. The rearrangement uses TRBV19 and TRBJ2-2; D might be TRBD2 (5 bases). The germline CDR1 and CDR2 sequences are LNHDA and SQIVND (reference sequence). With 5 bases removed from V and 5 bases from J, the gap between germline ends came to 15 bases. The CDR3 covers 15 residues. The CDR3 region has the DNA TGTGCCAGTAGTCCCACTAAGGGCGGGACCGGGGAGCTGTTTTTT. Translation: CASSPTKGGTGELFF.

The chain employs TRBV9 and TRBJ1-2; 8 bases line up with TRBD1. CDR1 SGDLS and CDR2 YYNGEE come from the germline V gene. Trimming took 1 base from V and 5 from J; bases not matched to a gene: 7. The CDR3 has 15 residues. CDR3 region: CASSVHSGGGYGYTF. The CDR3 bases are TGTGCCAGCAGCGTACATTCAGGGGGCGGTTATGGCTACACCTTC.

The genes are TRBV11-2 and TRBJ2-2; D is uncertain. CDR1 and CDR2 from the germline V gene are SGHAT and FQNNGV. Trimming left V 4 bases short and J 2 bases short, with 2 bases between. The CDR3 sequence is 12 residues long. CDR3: CASSSNTGELFF. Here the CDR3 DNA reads TGTGCCAGCAGCTCAAACACCGGGGAGCTGTTTTTT.

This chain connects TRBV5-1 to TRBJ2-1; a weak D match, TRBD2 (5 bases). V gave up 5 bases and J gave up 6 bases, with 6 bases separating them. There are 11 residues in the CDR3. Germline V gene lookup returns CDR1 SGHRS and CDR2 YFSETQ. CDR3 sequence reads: CASRLGNEQFF. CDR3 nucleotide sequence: TGCGCCAGCAGACTAGGCAATGAGCAGTTCTTC.

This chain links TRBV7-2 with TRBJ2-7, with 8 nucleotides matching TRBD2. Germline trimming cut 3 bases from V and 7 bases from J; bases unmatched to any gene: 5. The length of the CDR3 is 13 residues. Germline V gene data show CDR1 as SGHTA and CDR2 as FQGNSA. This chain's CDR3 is CASSFGGGWEQYF. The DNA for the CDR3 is TGTGCCAGCAGCTTCGGCGGGGGGTGGGAGCAGTACTTC.

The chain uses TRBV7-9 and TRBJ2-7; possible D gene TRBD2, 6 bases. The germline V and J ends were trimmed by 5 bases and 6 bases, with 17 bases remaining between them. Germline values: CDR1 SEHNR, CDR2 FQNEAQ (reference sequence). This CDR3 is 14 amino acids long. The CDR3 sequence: CASSGSPGVGEQYF. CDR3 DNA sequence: TGTGCCAGCAGCGGTAGTCCGGGAGTTGGCGAGCAGTACTTC.

CDR3 protein: CASTVEQMNTEAFF. CDR3 bases: TGTGCCAGTACGGTCGAACAGATGAACACTGAAGCTTTCTTT. This chain joins TRBV19 and TRBJ1-1; D not certain. Germline V lookup: CDR1 LNHDA, CDR2 SQIVND (reference sequence). The CDR3 runs to 14 residues. Deletions cut 7 bases from V and 0 bases from J, with 12 bases between. The whole variable domain, filled in from reference TRBV19 and TRBJ1-1, reads DGGITQSPKYLFRKEGQNVTLSCEQNLNHDAMYWYRQDPGQGLRLIYYSQIVNDFQKGDIAEGYSVSREKKESFPLTVTSAQKNPTAFYLCASTVEQMNTEAFFGQGTRLTVV.

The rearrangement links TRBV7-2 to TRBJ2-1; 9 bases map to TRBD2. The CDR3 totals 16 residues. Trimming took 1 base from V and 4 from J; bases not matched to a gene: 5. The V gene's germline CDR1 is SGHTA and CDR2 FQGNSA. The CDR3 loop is CASSLVPAGGYNEQFF. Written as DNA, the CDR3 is TGTGCCAGCAGCTTAGTTCCAGCGGGGGGATACAATGAGCAGTTCTTC.

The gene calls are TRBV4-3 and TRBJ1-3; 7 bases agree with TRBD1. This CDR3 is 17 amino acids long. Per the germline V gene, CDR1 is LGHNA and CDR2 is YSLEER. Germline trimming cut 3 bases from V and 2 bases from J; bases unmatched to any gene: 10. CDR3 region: CASSHSSPGTAGNTIYF. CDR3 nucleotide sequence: TGCGCCAGCAGCCATTCCAGTCCCGGGACAGCTGGAAACACCATATATTTT.

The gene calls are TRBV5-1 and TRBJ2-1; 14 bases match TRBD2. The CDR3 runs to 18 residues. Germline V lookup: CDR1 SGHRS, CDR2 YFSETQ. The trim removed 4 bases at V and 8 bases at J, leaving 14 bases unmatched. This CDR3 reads CASSPGLAGGISGDEQFF. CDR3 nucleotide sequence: TGCGCCAGCAGCCCAGGACTAGCGGGAGGAATCAGTGGTGATGAGCAGTTCTTC.

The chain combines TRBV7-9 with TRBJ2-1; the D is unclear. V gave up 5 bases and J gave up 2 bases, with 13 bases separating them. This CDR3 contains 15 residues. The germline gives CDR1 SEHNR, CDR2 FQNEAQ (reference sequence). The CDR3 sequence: CASSPALLTYNEQFF. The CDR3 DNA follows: TGTGCCAGCAGCCCTGCACTTCTTACCTACAATGAGCAGTTCTTC.

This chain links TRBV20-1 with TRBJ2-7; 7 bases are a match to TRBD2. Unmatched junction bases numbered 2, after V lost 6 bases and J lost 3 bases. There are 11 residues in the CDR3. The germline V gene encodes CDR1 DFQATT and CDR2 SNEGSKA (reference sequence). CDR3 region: CSARDYYEQYF. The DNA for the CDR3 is TGCAGTGCCCGGGACTACTACGAGCAGTACTTC.

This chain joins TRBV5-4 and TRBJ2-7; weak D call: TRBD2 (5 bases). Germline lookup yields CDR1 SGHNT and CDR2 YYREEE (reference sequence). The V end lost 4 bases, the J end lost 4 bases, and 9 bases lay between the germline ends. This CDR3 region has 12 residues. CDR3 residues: CASSGSEYEQYF. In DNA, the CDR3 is TGTGCCAGCAGCGGGAGCGAATACGAGCAGTACTTC.

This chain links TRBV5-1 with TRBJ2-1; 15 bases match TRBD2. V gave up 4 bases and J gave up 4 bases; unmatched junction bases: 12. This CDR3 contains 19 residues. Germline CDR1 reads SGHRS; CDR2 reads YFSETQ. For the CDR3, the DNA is TGCGCCAGCAGCGCGATGGGACTAGCGGGAGGATTGGGGTACAATGAGCAGTTCTTC. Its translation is CASSAMGLAGGLGYNEQFF.

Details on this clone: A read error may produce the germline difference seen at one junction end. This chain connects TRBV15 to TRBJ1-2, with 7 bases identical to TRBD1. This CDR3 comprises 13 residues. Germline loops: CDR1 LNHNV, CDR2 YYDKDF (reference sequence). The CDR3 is CATSRVSMDRRDF. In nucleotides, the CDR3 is TGTGCCACCAGCAGAGTGTCGATGGACAGGCGCGACTTC.

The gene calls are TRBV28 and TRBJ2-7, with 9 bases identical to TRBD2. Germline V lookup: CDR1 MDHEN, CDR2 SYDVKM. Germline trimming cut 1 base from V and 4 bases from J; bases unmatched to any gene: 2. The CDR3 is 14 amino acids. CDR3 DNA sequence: TGTGCCAGCAGTTTATTAGCGGGAGCGTACGAGCAGTACTTC. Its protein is CASSLLAGAYEQYF.

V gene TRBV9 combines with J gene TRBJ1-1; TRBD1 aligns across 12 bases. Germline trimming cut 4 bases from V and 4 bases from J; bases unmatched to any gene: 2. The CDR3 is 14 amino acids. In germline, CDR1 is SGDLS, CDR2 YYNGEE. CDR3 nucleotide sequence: TGTGCCAGCAGCCAGGGACAGGGGGCCACTGAAGCTTTCTTT. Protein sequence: CASSQGQGATEAFF.

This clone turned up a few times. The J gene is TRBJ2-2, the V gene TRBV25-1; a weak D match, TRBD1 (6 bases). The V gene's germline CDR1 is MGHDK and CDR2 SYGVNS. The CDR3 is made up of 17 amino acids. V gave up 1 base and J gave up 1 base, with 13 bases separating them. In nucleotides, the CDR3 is TGTGCCAGCAGTGAATGGTCCGGGACACAGAACACCGGGGAGCTGTTTTTT. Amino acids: CASSEWSGTQNTGELFF.

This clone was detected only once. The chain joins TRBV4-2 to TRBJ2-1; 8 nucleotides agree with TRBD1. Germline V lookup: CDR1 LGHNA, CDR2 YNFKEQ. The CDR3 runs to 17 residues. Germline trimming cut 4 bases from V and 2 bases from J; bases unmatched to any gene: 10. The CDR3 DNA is TGTGCCAGCAGCCCCAACCAAGGACAGGGCCCCTACAATGAGCAGTTCTTC. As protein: CASSPNQGQGPYNEQFF.

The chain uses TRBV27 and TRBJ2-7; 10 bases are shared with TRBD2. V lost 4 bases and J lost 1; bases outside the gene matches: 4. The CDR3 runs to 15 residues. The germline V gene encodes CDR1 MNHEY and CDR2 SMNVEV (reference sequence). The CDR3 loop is CASSSYSGRSYEQYF. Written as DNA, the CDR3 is TGTGCCAGCAGTTCATATAGCGGGAGGTCCTACGAGCAGTACTTC.

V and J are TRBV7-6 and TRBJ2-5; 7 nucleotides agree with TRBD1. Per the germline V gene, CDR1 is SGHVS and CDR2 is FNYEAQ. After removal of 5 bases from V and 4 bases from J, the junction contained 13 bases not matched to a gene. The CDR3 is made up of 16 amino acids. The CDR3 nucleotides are TGTGCCAGCAGCCACGACCGGGACAGTAGTCGAGAGACCCAGTACTTC. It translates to CASSHDRDSSRETQYF.